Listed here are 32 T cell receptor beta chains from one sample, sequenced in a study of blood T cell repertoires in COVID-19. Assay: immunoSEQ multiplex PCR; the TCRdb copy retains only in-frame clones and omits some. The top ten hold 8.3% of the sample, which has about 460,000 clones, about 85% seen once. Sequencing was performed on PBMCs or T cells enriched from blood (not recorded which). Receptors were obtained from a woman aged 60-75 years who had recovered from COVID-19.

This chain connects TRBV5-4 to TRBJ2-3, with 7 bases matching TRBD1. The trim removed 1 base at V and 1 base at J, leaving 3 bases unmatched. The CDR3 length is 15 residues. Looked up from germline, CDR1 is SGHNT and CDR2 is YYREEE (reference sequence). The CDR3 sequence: CASSLRTGRTDTQYF. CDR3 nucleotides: TGTGCCAGCAGCTTGAGGACAGGCCGCACAGATACGCAGTATTTT.

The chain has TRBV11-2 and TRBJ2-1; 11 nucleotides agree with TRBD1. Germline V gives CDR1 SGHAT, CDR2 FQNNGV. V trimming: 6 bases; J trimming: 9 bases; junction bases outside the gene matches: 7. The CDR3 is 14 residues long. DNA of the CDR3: TGTGCCAGCAGGACCGGACAGGGGGCGAGTGAGCAGTTCTTC. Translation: CASRTGQGASEQFF.

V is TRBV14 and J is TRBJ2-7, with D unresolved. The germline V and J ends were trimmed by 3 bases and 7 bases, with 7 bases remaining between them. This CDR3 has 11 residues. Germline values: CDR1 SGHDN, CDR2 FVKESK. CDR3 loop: CASSHRMEQYF. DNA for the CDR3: TGTGCCAGCAGCCACAGAATGGAGCAGTACTTC. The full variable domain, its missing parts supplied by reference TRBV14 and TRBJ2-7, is EAGVTQFPSHSVIEKGQTVTLRCDPISGHDNLYWYRRVMGKEIKFLLHFVKESKQDESGMPNNRFLAERTGGTYSTLKVQPAELEDSGVYFCASSHRMEQYFGPGTRLTVT.

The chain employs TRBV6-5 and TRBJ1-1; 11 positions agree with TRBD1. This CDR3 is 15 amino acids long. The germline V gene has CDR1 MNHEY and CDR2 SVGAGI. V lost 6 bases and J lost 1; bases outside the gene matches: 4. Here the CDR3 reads CASRQGTGGNTEAFF. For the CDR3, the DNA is TGTGCCAGCAGGCAGGGGACAGGGGGGAACACTGAAGCTTTCTTT.

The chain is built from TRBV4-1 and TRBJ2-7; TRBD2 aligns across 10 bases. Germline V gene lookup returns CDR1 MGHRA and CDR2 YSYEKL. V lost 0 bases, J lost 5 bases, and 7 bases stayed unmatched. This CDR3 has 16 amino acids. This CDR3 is CASSQEERGGSHEQYF. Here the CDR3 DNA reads TGCGCCAGCAGCCAAGAGGAGCGGGGGGGATCCCACGAGCAGTACTTC.

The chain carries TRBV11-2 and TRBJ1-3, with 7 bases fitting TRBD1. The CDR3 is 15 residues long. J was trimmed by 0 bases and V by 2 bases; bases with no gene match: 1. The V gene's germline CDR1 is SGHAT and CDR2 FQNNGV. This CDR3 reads CASSLRDSSGNTIYF. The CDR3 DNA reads TGTGCCAGCAGCTTACGGGACAGCTCTGGAAACACCATATATTTT.

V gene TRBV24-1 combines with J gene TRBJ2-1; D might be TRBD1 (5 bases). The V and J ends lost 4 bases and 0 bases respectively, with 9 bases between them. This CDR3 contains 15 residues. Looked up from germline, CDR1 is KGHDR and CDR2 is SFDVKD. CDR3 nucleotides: TGTGCCACCAGTGACCAGGGAAGCTCCTACAATGAGCAGTTCTTC. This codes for CATSDQGSSYNEQFF.

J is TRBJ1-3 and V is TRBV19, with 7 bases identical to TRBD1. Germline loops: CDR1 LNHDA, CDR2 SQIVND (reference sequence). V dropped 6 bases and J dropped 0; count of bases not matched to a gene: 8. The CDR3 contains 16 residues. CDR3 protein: CASSSDRASSGNTIYF. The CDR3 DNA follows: TGTGCCAGTAGCTCTGACAGGGCCAGCTCTGGAAACACCATATATTTT.

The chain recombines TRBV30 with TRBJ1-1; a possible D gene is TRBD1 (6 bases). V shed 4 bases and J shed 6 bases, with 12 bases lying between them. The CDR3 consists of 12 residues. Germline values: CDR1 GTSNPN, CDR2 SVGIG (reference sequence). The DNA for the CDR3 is TGTGCCTGGACCCTACAGGGCTCTGAAGCTTTCTTT. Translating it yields CAWTLQGSEAFF. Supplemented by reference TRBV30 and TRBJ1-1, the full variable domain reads SQTIHQWPATLVQPVGSPLSLECTVEGTSNPNLYWYRQAAGRGLQLLFYSVGIGQISSEVPQNLSASRPQDRQFILSSKKLLLSDSGFYLCAWTLQGSEAFFGQGTRLTVV.

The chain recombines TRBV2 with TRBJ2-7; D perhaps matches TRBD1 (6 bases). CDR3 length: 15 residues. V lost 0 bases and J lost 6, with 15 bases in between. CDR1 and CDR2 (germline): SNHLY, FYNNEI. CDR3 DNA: TGTGCCAGCAGTGAAGCGAGGTCAGGGGTCGGCGAGCAGTACGTC. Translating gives CASSEARSGVGEQYV.

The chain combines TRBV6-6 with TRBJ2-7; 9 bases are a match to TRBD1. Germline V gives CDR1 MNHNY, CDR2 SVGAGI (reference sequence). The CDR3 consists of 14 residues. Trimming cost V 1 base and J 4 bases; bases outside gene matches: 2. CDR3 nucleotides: TGTGCCAGCAGTTACTTCGGACAGGGGTACGAGCAGTACTTC. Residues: CASSYFGQGYEQYF.

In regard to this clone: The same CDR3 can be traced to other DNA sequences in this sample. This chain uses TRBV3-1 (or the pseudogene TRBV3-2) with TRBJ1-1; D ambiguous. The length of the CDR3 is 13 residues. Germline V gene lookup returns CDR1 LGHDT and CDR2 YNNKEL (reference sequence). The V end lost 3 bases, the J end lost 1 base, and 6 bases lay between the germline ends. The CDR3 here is CASSQGRNTEAFF. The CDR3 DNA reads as TGTGCCAGCAGCCAGGGCAGGAACACTGAAGCTTTCTTT.

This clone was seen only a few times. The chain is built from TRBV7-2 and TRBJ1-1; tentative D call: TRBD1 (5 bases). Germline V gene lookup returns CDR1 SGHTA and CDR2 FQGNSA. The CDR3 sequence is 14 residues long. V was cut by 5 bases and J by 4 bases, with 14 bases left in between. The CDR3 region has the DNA TGTGCCAGCAGCCCCGAGGGCGGGGCCACTGAAGCTTTCTTT. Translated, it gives CASSPEGGATEAFF. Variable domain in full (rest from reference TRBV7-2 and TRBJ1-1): GAGVSQSPSNKVTEKGKDVELRCDPISGHTALYWYRQSLGQGLEFLIYFQGNSAPDKSGLPSDRFSAERTGGSVSTLTIQRTQQEDSAVYLCASSPEGGATEAFFGQGTRLTVV.

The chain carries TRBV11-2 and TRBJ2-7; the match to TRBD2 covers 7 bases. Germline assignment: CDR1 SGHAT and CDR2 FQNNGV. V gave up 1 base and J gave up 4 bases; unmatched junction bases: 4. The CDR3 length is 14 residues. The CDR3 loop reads CASSLGTRLYEQYF. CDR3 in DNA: TGTGCCAGCAGCTTAGGGACTAGATTGTACGAGCAGTACTTC.

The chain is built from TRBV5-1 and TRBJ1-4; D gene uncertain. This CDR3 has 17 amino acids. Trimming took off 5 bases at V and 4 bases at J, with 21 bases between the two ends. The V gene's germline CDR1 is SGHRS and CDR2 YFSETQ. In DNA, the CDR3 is TGCGCCAGCAGTCCGAGGGCCCTGACCCCGAATAATGAAAAACTGTTTTTT. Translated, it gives CASSPRALTPNNEKLFF.

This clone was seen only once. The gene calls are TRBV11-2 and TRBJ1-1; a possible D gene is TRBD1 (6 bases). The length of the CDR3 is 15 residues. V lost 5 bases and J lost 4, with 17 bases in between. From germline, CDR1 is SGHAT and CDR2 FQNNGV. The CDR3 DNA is TGTGCCAGCAGCAATTCAGGGGAAGTCGGCACTGAAGCTTTCTTT. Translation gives CASSNSGEVGTEAFF.

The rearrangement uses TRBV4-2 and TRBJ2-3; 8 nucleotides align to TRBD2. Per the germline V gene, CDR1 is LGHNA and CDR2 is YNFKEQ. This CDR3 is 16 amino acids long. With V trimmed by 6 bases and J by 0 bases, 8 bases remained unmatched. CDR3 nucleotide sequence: TGTGCCAGCAGGCTAAGCGGGGGCCCTAGCACAGATACGCAGTATTTT. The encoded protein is CASRLSGGPSTDTQYF.

DNA of the CDR3: TGTGCCAGCAGCTTAGCCTCCGATGAGCAGTTCTTC. The encoded protein is CASSLASDEQFF. The rearrangement joins TRBV7-9 to TRBJ2-1; D unresolved. The length of the CDR3 is 12 residues. CDR1 is SEHNR, CDR2 FQNEAQ, per germline (reference sequence). Trimming took off 0 bases at V and 8 bases at J, with 5 bases between the two ends.

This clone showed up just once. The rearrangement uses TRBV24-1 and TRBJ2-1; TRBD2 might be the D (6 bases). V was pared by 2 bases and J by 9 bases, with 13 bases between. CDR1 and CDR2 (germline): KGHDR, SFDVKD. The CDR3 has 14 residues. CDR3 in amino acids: CATSDWGLGVEQFF. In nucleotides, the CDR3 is TGTGCCACCAGTGATTGGGGACTGGGAGTTGAGCAGTTCTTC.

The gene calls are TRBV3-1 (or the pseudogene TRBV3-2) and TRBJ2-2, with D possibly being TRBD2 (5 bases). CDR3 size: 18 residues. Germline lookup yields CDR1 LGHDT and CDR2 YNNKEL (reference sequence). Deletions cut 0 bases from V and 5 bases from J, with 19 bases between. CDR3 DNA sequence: TGTGCCAGCAGCCAAGAGATTATTACTGTAAGCGGTACCGGGGAGCTGTTTTTT. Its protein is CASSQEIITVSGTGELFF.

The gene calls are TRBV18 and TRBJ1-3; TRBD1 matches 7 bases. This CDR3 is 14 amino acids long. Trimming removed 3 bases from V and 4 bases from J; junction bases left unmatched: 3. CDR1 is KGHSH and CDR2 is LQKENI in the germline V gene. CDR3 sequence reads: CASSPGQDGNTIYF. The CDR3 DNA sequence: TGTGCCAGCTCACCTGGACAGGACGGAAACACCATATATTTT.

The CDR3, as DNA: TGCGCCAGCAGTGAAGGGGGGACAGGAGACAATGAGCAGTTCTTC. This encodes CASSEGGTGDNEQFF. V gene TRBV10-2 combines with J gene TRBJ2-1; 8 bases are shared with TRBD1. The trim removed 3 bases at V and 5 bases at J, leaving 6 bases unmatched. CDR3 length: 15 residues. CDR1 and CDR2 (germline): WSHSY, SAAADI.

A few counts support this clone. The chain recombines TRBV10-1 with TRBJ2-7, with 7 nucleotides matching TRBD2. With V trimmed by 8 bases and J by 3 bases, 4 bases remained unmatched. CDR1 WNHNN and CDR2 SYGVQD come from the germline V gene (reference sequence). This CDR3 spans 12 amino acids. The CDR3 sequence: CASPRGDYEQYV. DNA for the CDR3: TGCGCCAGCCCACGGGGGGACTACGAGCAGTACGTC.

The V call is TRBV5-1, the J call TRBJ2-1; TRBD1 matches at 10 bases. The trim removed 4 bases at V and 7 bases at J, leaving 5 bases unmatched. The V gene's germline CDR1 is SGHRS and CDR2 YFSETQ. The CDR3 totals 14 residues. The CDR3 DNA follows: TGCGCCAGCAGCCTGGGGACAGGGGCAAATGAGCAGTTCTTC. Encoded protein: CASSLGTGANEQFF.

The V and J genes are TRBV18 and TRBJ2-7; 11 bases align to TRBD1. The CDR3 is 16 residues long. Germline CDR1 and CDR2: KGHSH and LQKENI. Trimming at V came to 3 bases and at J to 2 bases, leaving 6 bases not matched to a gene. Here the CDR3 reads CASSPQQGQGAYEQYF. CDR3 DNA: TGTGCCAGCTCACCCCAACAGGGACAGGGGGCCTACGAGCAGTACTTC.

CDR3 sequence reads: CATSSRQGTGELFF. CDR3 nucleotides: TGTGCCACCAGCAGTCGACAGGGTACCGGGGAGCTGTTTTTT. This chain connects TRBV15 to TRBJ2-2; 7 nucleotides match TRBD1. Germline V gene data show CDR1 as LNHNV and CDR2 as YYDKDF (reference sequence). The CDR3 covers 14 residues. V was pared by 3 bases and J by 5 bases, with 3 bases of the junction left unmatched.

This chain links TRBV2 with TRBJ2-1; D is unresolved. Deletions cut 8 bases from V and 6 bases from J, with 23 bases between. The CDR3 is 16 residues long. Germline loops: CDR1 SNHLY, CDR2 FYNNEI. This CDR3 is CASGPEKQGSGNEQFF. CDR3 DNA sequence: TGTGCCAGCGGTCCGGAGAAACAAGGAAGTGGCAATGAGCAGTTCTTC.

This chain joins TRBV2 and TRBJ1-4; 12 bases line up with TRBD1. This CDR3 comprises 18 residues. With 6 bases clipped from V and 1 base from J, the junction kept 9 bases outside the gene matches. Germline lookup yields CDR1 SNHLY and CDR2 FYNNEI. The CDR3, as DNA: TGTGCCAGCAGGGCCGGGACAGGGGGCGCGGGAACTAATGAAAAACTGTTTTTT. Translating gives CASRAGTGGAGTNEKLFF.

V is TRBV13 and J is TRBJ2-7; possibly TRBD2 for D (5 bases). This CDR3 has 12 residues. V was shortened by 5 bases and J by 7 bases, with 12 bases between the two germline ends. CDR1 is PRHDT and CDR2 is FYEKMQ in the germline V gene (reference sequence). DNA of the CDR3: TGTGCCAGCAGCCCCGACTCGGGAGAGCAGTACTTC. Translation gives CASSPDSGEQYF.

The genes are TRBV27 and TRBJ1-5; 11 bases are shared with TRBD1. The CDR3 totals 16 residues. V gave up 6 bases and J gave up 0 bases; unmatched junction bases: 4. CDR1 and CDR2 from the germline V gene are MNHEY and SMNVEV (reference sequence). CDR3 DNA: TGTGCCAGCAGGGGACAGGGGGGTTATAGCAATCAGCCCCAGCATTTT. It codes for CASRGQGGYSNQPQHF.

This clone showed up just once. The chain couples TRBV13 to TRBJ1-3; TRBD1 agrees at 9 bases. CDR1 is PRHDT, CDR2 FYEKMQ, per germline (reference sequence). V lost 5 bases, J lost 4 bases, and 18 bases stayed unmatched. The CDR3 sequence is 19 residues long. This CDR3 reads CASSPAGTTGGLGGNTIYF. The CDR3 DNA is TGTGCCAGCAGCCCCGCGGGGACGACAGGGGGATTGGGAGGAAACACCATATATTTT.

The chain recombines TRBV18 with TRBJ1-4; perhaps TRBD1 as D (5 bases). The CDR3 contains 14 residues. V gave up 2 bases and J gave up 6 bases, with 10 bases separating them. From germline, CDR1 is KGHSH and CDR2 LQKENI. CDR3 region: CASSPTGGHEKLFF. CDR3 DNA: TGTGCCAGCTCACCAACGGGGGGTCATGAAAAACTGTTTTTT.